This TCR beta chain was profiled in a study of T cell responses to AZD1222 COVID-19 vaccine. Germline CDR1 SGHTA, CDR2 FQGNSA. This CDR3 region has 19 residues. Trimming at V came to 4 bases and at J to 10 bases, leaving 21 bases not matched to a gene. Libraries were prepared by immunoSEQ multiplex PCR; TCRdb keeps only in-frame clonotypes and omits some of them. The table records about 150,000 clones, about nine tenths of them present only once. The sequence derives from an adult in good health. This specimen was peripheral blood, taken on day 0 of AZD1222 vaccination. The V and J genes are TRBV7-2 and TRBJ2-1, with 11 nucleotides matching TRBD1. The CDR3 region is CASSSGQGVSVFGAGEQFF. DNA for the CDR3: TGTGCCAGCAGCTCGGGACAGGGGGTTTCGGTTTTTGGGGCTGGGGAGCAGTTCTTC.